This is a list of T cell receptor beta chains from one sample in a study of cytomegalovirus exposure and HLA in healthy donors. Clones were read by immunoSEQ multiplex PCR, and TCRdb kept only the in-frame ones, dropping some. The data show about 100,000 clones, roughly 70% seen once. The sequenced sample was PBMCs. The receptors were gathered from a woman aged 18-35 years in good health and CMV-seropositive. Both conserved end residues are part of each CDR3. The D gene is left open where the match is weak. Clone size is stated in some rows and not others, as once, few, many or a class when expanded.

j_call	d_call	clone_size	cdr3_length	v_call	cdr3_aa	cdr3_nt
TRBJ1-5	TRBD1	NA	15	TRBV28	CASRSGQGYNQPQHF	TGTGCCAGCAGGTCGGGACAGGGGTATAATCAGCCCCAGCATTTT
TRBJ1-5	TRBD1	NA	17	TRBV6-1	CASSELPQGLSNQPQHF	TGTGCCAGCAGTGAGCTTCCACAGGGGCTTAGCAATCAGCCCCAGCATTTT
TRBJ1-2	TRBD1	NA	14	TRBV28	CASSPGTANYGYTF	TGTGCCAGCAGTCCAGGGACAGCTAACTATGGCTACACCTTC
TRBJ1-5	NA	NA	12	TRBV27	CASSLSNQPQHF	TGTGCCAGCAGTCTCAGCAATCAGCCCCAGCATTTT
TRBJ2-3	NA	NA	15	TRBV28	CASGRWAGDTDTQYF	TGTGCCAGCGGTCGTTGGGCAGGGGACACAGATACGCAGTATTTT
TRBJ2-7	NA	NA	9	TRBV20-1	CSAREEQYF	TGCAGTGCTAGGGAGGAGCAGTACTTC
TRBJ1-1	TRBD1	NA	16	TRBV5-8	CASSLGPGQPNTEAFF	TGTGCCAGCAGCTTGGGTCCGGGACAGCCGAACACTGAAGCTTTCTTT
TRBJ2-1	NA	NA	14	TRBV30	CAWSVLAPYNEQFF	TGTGCCTGGAGTGTCCTAGCGCCTTACAATGAGCAGTTCTTC
TRBJ2-3	TRBD2	NA	15	TRBV7-3	CASSLKREKSDTQYF	TGTGCCAGCAGCTTAAAGCGGGAGAAGTCAGATACGCAGTATTTT
TRBJ2-2	NA	NA	15	TRBV4-1	CASSQDFPSSGELFF	TGCGCCAGCAGCCAAGACTTTCCTTCCTCCGGGGAGCTGTTTTTT
TRBJ1-5	TRBD1	few	15	TRBV28	CASSLGQGGNQPQHF	TGTGCCAGCAGCCTAGGACAGGGTGGAAATCAGCCCCAGCATTTT
TRBJ1-4	NA	NA	16	TRBV5-1	CASSRGTSAGNEKLFF	TGCGCCAGCAGCCGTGGGACTTCCGCGGGGAATGAAAAACTGTTTTTT
TRBJ2-5	NA	few	13	TRBV7-2	CASSLGGRETQYF	TGTGCCAGCAGCTTAGGTGGGAGGGAGACCCAGTACTTC
TRBJ2-1	TRBD2	NA	15	TRBV7-8	CASSNSGTSFGEQFF	TGTGCCAGCAGCAATTCCGGGACTAGCTTCGGTGAGCAGTTCTTC
TRBJ2-3	NA	NA	18	TRBV7-2	CASSLRVGGGVRTDTQYF	TGTGCCAGCAGCTTAAGGGTTGGAGGGGGCGTTCGGACAGATACGCAGTATTTT
TRBJ2-7	TRBD1	once	16	TRBV7-9	CASSPTDRGPTYEQYF	TGTGCCAGCAGCCCGACCGACAGGGGTCCAACCTACGAGCAGTACTTC
TRBJ2-1	TRBD1	few	12	TRBV10-1	CASRDRGHEQFF	TGCGCCAGCCGGGACAGGGGTCATGAGCAGTTCTTC
TRBJ2-7	TRBD2	NA	16	TRBV27	CASSPVGLAGVYEQYF	TGTGCCAGCAGTCCAGTAGGACTAGCGGGAGTATACGAGCAGTACTTC
TRBJ2-1	NA	NA	14	TRBV19	CASSRSITYNEQFF	TGTGCCAGTAGTAGGAGTATAACGTACAATGAGCAGTTCTTC
TRBJ2-1	TRBD1	NA	15	TRBV7-2	CASRPTGGEYNEQFF	TGTGCCAGCAGACCTACAGGGGGCGAGTACAATGAGCAGTTCTTC
TRBJ2-5	TRBD2	NA	14	TRBV27	CASSLGAGGGTQYF	TGTGCCAGCAGTTTGGGAGCGGGAGGCGGGACCCAGTACTTC
TRBJ2-1	NA	NA	16	TRBV5-4	CASSSGGRSSYNEQFF	TGTGCCAGCAGCTCTGGAGGCAGAAGCTCCTACAATGAGCAGTTCTTC
TRBJ1-1	TRBD1	NA	17	TRBV5-1	CASQIRSGQGRNTEAFF	TGCGCCAGCCAAATTAGGTCGGGACAGGGGAGAAACACTGAAGCTTTCTTT
TRBJ2-1	NA	NA	15	TRBV6-1	CASTRDSSSYNEQFF	TGTGCCAGCACCCGGGACTCCTCTTCCTACAATGAGCAGTTCTTC
TRBJ2-1	TRBD2	NA	22	TRBV27	CASSNLADKHLQMSPNYNEQFF	TGTGCCAGCAGCAATCTAGCGGATAAACACTTACAGATGTCACCCAACTACAATGAGCAGTTCTTC
TRBJ2-3	TRBD1	NA	15	TRBV28	CASSLRQGAIDTQYF	TGTGCCAGCAGTTTACGTCAGGGGGCGATAGATACGCAGTATTTT
TRBJ1-4	TRBD1	NA	12	TRBV19	CASGGQGKKLFF	TGTGCCAGCGGGGGACAGGGGAAAAAACTGTTTTTT
TRBJ2-3	TRBD1	NA	15	TRBV29-1	CSVGGTAASTDTQYF	TGCAGCGTTGGGGGGACAGCCGCTAGCACAGATACGCAGTATTTT
TRBJ1-2	NA	NA	15	TRBV27	CASSPTGLEHYGYTF	TGTGCCAGCAGCCCAACAGGCTTGGAGCACTATGGCTACACCTTC
TRBJ1-1	NA	NA	12	TRBV9	CASSVGGAEAFF	TGTGCCAGCAGCGTGGGAGGGGCTGAAGCTTTCTTT
TRBJ2-3	NA	NA	13	TRBV11-2	CASSLGAGNTQYF	TGTGCCAGCAGCTTAGGGGCAGGGAATACGCAGTATTTT
TRBJ1-1	TRBD1	few	14	TRBV10-3	CAISPGQGPTEAFF	TGTGCCATCAGTCCTGGACAGGGACCCACCGAGGCTTTCTTT
TRBJ2-7	TRBD2	NA	15	TRBV15	CATQEGRGTPYEQYF	TGTGCCACCCAGGAGGGGCGGGGGACTCCCTACGAGCAGTACTTC
TRBJ2-2	TRBD1	NA	15	TRBV5-1	CASSEDRGVTGELFF	TGCGCCAGCAGCGAGGACAGGGGAGTCACCGGGGAGCTGTTTTTT
TRBJ2-5	TRBD2	once	14	TRBV2	CASRALTSGETQYF	TGTGCCAGCAGGGCGTTGACTAGCGGTGAGACCCAGTACTTC
TRBJ2-3	TRBD2	NA	14	TRBV29-1	CSVIGLAGADTQYF	TGCAGCGTGATAGGACTAGCGGGAGCAGATACGCAGTATTTT
TRBJ2-2	TRBD2	NA	14	TRBV28	CASVASGLAGELFF	TGTGCCAGTGTCGCTAGCGGGTTGGCCGGGGAGCTGTTTTTT
TRBJ1-1	NA	NA	17	TRBV28	CASRGWGARGMNTEAFF	TGTGCCAGCAGGGGTTGGGGGGCGCGGGGGATGAACACTGAAGCTTTCTTT